The table lists the clone carrying this T cell receptor (beta chain) with many counts. What it binds is unknown. Germline V gene sequence: CDR1 MNHEY, CDR2 SMNVEV (reference sequence). The trim removed 1 base at V and 2 bases at J, leaving 25 bases unmatched. The CDR3 covers 22 residues. For the second PCR, which ran for roughly 6 to 11 cycles, a sample-barcoded 5' primer and a J-beta primer mix were used. The template-switch adaptor was a 5' adaptor with 12 random nucleotides. It tagged each cDNA molecule. MiXCR, run by TCRdb on the 5' RACE reads, gives a single entry per CDR3 protein. The table shows approximately 1.5 million distinct CDR3 sequences, with 34% occurring only once. This sample was taken from a study of blood T cells in healthy people across ages. Study-wide results and limits: With naive T cell percentage, TCR beta diversity showed a strong correlation.

The specimen sequenced was blood. This rearrangement joins TRBV27 to TRBJ2-7, with 8 bases aligning to TRBD1. This sequence originates from a woman in her 30s in good health. The CDR3 reads CASSLYFQMGPPGQDTPYEQYF. As DNA, the CDR3 is TGTGCCAGCAGTTTATACTTCCAGATGGGCCCACCGGGACAGGATACACCCTACGAGCAGTACTTC.